This T cell receptor beta chain originates from a study of breast tumors, draining lymph nodes, adjacent tissues. Study-wide results and limits: Tumors had less TCR diversity than lymph nodes, more than nontumor tissue. Findings are consistent with lymph node origin and intratumoral expansion of most tumor T cells. Data only fit, rather than demonstrated, lymph node origin of most tumor T cells.

TCRdb reprocessed the multiplex PCR reads with MiXCR, giving one entry per CDR3 protein. The sample contains around 130,000 distinct CDR3 sequences, 15% to 20% of which appear only once. This CDR3 spans 16 amino acids. Germline CDR1 and CDR2: DFQATT and SNEGSKA (reference sequence). Samples came from axillary lymph nodes draining the breast cancer. In its sample, this clonotype was seen once. As yet, its antigen is unknown. A read error is possible here, since a much larger clone lies one base away. The material sequenced was axillary lymph node tissue. This TCR was sampled from a female donor with breast cancer. Some clones in this sample may be carry-over from other donors' samples. The V gene is TRBV20-1, the J gene TRBJ2-2; possibly TRBD2 for D (5 bases). The CDR3 DNA follows: TGCAGTGCTAGAGAGGTACGACTCAGCGCCACCGGGGAGCCGTTTTTT. It codes for CSAREVRLSATGEPFF.